Listed here are 3 T cell receptor beta chains from one sample, sequenced in a study of OX40 agonist ivuxolimab in advanced cancers. Assay used: immunoSEQ multiplex PCR; TCRdb lists only in-frame clones, some missing. The table includes 50,000 to 70,000 clones, 93% detected once. Material: CD4+ or CD8+ T cells sorted from blood, obtained in a trial of the OX40 agonist ivuxolimab. These receptors all stem from an adult with an advanced solid tumor such as melanoma, head and neck, liver or kidney cancer.

This sequence joins TRBV27 and TRBJ2-7, with D perhaps TRBD1 or TRBD2 (5 bases each). CDR3 length: 15 amino acids. V was trimmed by 2 bases and J by 4 bases, leaving 15 bases between them. Germline V gives CDR1 MNHEY, CDR2 SMNVEV (reference sequence). In DNA form, the CDR3 reads TGTGCCAGCAGTTTAAAGGGGCTAGCTGCGTACGAGCAGTACTTC. Its protein product is CASSLKGLAAYEQYF.

The rearrangement joins TRBV12-5 to TRBJ2-1; D possibly corresponds to TRBD2 (6 bases). The V gene lost 8 bases and the J gene lost 8 bases, with 10 bases spanning the gap. Per the germline V gene, CDR1 is LGHNT and CDR2 is FRNRAP. This CDR3 has 11 residues. The CDR3 is CASQAGYEQFF. The CDR3 DNA is TGTGCTAGTCAGGCGGGGTATGAGCAGTTCTTC. The full variable domain, in which reference TRBV12-5 and TRBJ2-1 provide the parts outside the CDR3, is DARVTQTPRHKVTEMGQEVTMRCQPILGHNTVFWYRQTMMQGLELLAYFRNRAPLDDSGMPKDRFSAEMPDATLATLKIQPSEPRDSAVYFCASQAGYEQFFGPGTRLTVL.

The V call is TRBV13, the J call TRBJ2-3; 8 bases map to TRBD1. Germline V gene sequence: CDR1 PRHDT, CDR2 FYEKMQ (reference sequence). The ends lost 8 bases at V and 1 base at J; junction bases unmatched: 11. The CDR3 loop spans 16 amino acids. The CDR3 DNA sequence: TGTGCCAGCGGTCAAACAGGGGGTAGGGGCACAGATACGCAGTATTTT. Translating gives CASGQTGGRGTDTQYF.